This T cell receptor (beta chain) was recorded in a study of lymphopenia after photon versus proton radiotherapy. Study observations and caveats: After the lymphocyte nadir, photon-treated repertoires showed oligoclonal expansion, especially of CD8+ Temra cells. Photon-treated patients lost naive T cells and TCR diversity; proton-treated stayed stable. In patients who died, overall survival fell as post-nadir TCR diversity dropped more.

J was trimmed by 2 bases and V by 5 bases; bases with no gene match: 11. This CDR3 comprises 16 residues. Germline V gene data show CDR1 as SEHNR and CDR2 as FQNEAQ (reference sequence). Concerning this clone itself: Its antigen is unknown.

Produced via immunoSEQ multiplex PCR; TCRdb's table is partial and in-frame only. The sample holds some 7,000 clones, roughly 77% seen once. The receptor comes from a young man with gastric cancer. The J gene is TRBJ1-2, the V gene TRBV7-9; 7 bases fit TRBD1. Sample: peripheral blood, taken from a patient treated with photon-based radiotherapy. The CDR3 DNA reads TGTGCCAGCAGCGCGACCGGGACAGAGGGAAACTATGGCTACACCTTC. It specifies CASSATGTEGNYGYTF.